This T cell receptor (beta chain) was identified during a study of cytomegalovirus exposure and HLA in healthy donors. Findings of the study overall: Among TCR beta chains of equal frequency, HLA-associated ones were more clonally expanded in a later analysis.

The length of the CDR3 is 14 residues. Germline V gene sequence: CDR1 SGHTS, CDR2 YDEGEE. The V end was cut by 1 base, the J end by 5 bases, with 10 bases between. Primers: 60 Vbeta forward and 13 Jbeta reverse. Profiling relied on immunoSEQ multiplex PCR, and the TCRdb table lists in-frame clones only, not all of them. The sample holds about 140,000 clones; more than 70% are singletons and the top ten take 1% to 1.5%. This clone was observed once. Its cognate antigen is unknown. This chain connects TRBV5-8 to TRBJ2-1; possibly TRBD2 for D (5 bases). Sequencing used PBMCs. This receptor was taken from a male donor in good health and CMV-seropositive. The CDR3: CASSLRGWNNEQFF. CDR3 bases: TGTGCCAGCAGCTTGCGGGGATGGAACAATGAGCAGTTCTTC.